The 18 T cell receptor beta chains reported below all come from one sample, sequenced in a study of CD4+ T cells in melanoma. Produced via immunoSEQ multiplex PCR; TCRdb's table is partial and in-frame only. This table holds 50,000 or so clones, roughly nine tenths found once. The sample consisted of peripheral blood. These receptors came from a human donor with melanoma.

Here the CDR3 DNA reads TGTGCCAGTAGTCGACGAAATAGAGGCGCGGGGAATGAGCAGTTCTTC. Amino acids: CASSRRNRGAGNEQFF. The V call is TRBV19, the J call TRBJ2-1; tentative D call: TRBD2 (6 bases). The length of the CDR3 is 16 residues. Trimming removed 5 bases at V and 7 bases at J, with 21 bases between. Germline lookup yields CDR1 LNHDA and CDR2 SQIVND (reference sequence).

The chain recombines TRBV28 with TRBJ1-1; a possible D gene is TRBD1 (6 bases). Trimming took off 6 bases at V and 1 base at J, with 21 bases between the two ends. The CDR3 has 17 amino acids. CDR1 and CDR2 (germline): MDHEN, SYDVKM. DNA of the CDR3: TGTGCCAGCAGCCCCTATGGTGGGGGGGCCAAGAACACTGAAGCTTTCTTT. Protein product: CASSPYGGGAKNTEAFF.

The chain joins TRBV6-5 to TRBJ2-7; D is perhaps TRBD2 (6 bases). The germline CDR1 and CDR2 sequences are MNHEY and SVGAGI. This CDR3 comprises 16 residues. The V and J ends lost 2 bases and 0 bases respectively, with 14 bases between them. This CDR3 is CASSYLPSGDSYEQYF. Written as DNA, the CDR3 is TGTGCCAGCAGTTACCTTCCCTCGGGGGACTCCTACGAGCAGTACTTC.

In nucleotides, the CDR3 is TGCGCCAGCAGCCAAGAGACCCGAGATTGGCCCCTCCACTTT. This translates into CASSQETRDWPLHF. This chain connects TRBV4-3 to TRBJ1-6, with unresolved D. Per germline, CDR1 LGHNA and CDR2 YSLEER. With 0 bases removed from V and 13 bases from J, the gap between germline ends came to 13 bases. CDR3 size: 14 residues.

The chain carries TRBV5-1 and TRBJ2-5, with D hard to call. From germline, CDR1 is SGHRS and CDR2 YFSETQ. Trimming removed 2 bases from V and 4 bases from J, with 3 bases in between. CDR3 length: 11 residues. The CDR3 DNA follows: TGCGCCAGCAGCTTTGGAGAGACCCAGTACTTC. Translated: CASSFGETQYF.

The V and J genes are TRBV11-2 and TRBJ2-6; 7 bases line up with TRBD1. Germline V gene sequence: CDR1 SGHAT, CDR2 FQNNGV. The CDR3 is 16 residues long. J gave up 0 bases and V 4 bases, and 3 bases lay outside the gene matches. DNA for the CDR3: TGTGCCAGCAGCTACCGACAGGGCTCTGGGGCCAACGTCCTGACTTTC. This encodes CASSYRQGSGANVLTF.

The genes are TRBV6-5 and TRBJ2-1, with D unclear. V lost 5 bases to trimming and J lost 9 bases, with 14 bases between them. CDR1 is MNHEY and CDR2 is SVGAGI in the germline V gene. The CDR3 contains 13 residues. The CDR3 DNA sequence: TGTGCCAGCAGTCTCTCTCTTCCCGGTGAGCAGTTCTTC. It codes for CASSLSLPGEQFF.

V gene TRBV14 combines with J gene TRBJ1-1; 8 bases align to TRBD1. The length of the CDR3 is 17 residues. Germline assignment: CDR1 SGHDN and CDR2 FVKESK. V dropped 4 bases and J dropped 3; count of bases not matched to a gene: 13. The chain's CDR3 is CASSRIRHRGEDTEAFF. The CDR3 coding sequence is TGTGCCAGCAGCCGAATCCGCCACAGGGGGGAGGACACTGAAGCTTTCTTT.

DNA for the CDR3: TGTGCCAGCAGCTTAGTATACGTCTCCTACAATGAGCAGTTCTTC. It specifies CASSLVYVSYNEQFF. This rearrangement joins TRBV11-2 to TRBJ2-1; D remains ambiguous. This CDR3 contains 15 residues. Germline-derived CDR1 and CDR2 are SGHAT and FQNNGV. Trimming left V 1 base short and J 0 bases short, with 7 bases between.

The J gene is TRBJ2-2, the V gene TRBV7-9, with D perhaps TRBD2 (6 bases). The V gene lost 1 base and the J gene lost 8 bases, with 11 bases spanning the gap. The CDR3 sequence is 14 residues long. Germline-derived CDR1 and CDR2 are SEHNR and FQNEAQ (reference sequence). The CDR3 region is CASSLGAGTGELFF. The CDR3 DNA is TGTGCCAGCAGCTTAGGCGCAGGGACTGGGGAGCTGTTTTTT.

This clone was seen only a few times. The CDR3 nucleotides read TGTGCCAGCAGCTTTACGTTTAGGGAGAACACTGAAGCTTTCTTT. Translation gives CASSFTFRENTEAFF. This sequence joins TRBV7-9 and TRBJ1-1; D gene unclear. The V end lost 3 bases, the J end lost 1 base, and 12 bases lay between the germline ends. Germline CDR1 is SEHNR and CDR2 is FQNEAQ (reference sequence). This CDR3 is built from 15 residues.

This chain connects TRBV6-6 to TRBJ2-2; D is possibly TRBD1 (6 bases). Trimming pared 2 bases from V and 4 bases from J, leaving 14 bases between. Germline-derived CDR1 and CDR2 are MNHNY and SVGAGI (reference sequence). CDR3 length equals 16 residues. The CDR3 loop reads CASSYDPVGATGELFF. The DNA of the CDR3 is TGTGCCAGCAGTTACGACCCTGTGGGGGCCACCGGGGAGCTGTTTTTT.

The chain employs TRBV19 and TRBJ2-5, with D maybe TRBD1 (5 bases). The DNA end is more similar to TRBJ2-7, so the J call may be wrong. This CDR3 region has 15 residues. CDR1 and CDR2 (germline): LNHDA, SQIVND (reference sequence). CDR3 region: CASSPGQDLSYEQYF. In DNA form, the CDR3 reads TGTGCCAGTAGTCCAGGACAAGACCTATCCTACGAGCAGTACTTC.

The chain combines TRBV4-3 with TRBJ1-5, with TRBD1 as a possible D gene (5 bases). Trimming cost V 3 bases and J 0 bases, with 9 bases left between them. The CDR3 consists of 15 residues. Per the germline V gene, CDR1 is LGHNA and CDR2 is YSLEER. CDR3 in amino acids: CASSQGPYSNQPQHF. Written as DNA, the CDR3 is TGCGCCAGCAGCCAGGGACCATATAGCAATCAGCCCCAGCATTTT.

CDR3 coding DNA: TGTGCCAGCAGTTCTGGGACAGGGCATCAGCCCCAGCATTTT. This gives the protein CASSSGTGHQPQHF. The chain carries TRBV6-6 and TRBJ1-5, with TRBD1 identical over 9 bases. Germline V gene sequence: CDR1 MNHNY, CDR2 SVGAGI (reference sequence). The V segment lost 4 bases and the J segment 5 bases; nucleotides outside the gene matches: 3. This CDR3 spans 14 amino acids.

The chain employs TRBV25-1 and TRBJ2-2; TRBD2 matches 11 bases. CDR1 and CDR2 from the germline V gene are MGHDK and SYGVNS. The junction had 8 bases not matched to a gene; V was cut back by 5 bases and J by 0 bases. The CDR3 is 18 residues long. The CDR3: CASSNSGGGFANTGELFF. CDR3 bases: TGTGCCAGCAGTAATAGCGGGGGGGGGTTCGCGAACACCGGGGAGCTGTTTTTT.

The chain's CDR3 is CASSFLSGAITDTQYF. CDR3 DNA: TGTGCCAGCAGCTTCCTCTCAGGGGCAATCACAGATACGCAGTATTTT. This chain uses TRBV5-4 with TRBJ2-3; D may be TRBD1 (6 bases). V was clipped by 2 bases and J by 2 bases, with 15 bases between them. Germline CDR1 is SGHNT and CDR2 is YYREEE (reference sequence). The CDR3 consists of 16 residues.

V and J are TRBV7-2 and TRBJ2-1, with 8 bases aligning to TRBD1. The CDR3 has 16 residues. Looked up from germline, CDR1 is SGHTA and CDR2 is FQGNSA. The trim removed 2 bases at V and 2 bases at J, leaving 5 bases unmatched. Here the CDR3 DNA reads TGTGCCAGCAGCTTATACCCACAGGGGGCCTACAATGAGCAGTTCTTC. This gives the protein CASSLYPQGAYNEQFF.